Listed below are T cell receptor beta chains from one sample, sequenced in a study of long-term antiretroviral therapy in people with HIV. Produced via immunoSEQ multiplex PCR; TCRdb's table is partial and in-frame only. The top ten hold less than 3.5% of the sample, which has 25,000 to 35,000 clones, around 92% seen once. The sample was unsorted PBMCs, taken 7.4 years after starting antiretroviral therapy. These receptors were obtained from a man in his fifties with HIV. Both conserved end residues are part of each CDR3. D genes are given only for firm matches. For some rows the clone size is stated as once, few or many, or as a class when expanded; others skip it.

>TRBD1|TRBV2|NA|TRBJ1-2
CASSGDSPGGYTF
TGTGCCAGCAGTGGGGACAGTCCGGGAGGCTACACCTTC
>NA|TRBV6-1|NA|TRBJ1-5
CASSDSSTYQPQHF
TGTGCCAGCAGTGACAGTTCTACCTATCAGCCCCAGCATTTT
>TRBD2|TRBV5-4|NA|TRBJ2-7
CASSAGGGAYEQYF
TGTGCCAGCTCGGCTGGCGGGGGGGCGTACGAGCAGTACTTC
>NA|TRBV28|NA|TRBJ2-7
CASRGNSYEQYF
TGTGCCAGCAGGGGCAACTCCTACGAGCAGTACTTC
>TRBD1|TRBV10-2|NA|TRBJ1-2
CASGQDSNYGYTF
TGCGCCAGCGGACAGGACTCCAACTATGGCTACACCTTC
>NA|TRBV6-5|NA|TRBJ1-1
CASSFGEGRGTFF
TGTGCCAGCAGTTTTGGGGAGGGGCGGGGGACTTTCTTT
>TRBD2|TRBV9|NA|TRBJ2-3
CASSGSGGGADTQYF
TGTGCCAGCAGCGGGAGCGGGGGGGGAGCAGATACGCAGTATTTT
>TRBD1|TRBV29-1|once|TRBJ2-1
CSVADRGNEQFF
TGCAGCGTTGCCGACAGGGGTAATGAGCAGTTCTTC
>NA|TRBV6-6|NA|TRBJ2-3
CASSQSPRGTDTQYF
TGTGCCAGCAGCCAATCCCCCCGCGGCACAGATACGCAGTATTTT
>TRBD2|TRBV30|NA|TRBJ2-1
CAWVLAGNEQFF
TGTGCCTGGGTACTAGCGGGCAATGAGCAGTTCTTC
>NA|TRBV10-1|NA|TRBJ2-3
CASTPGTTRQAQYF
TGCGCCAGCACTCCGGGGACGACCCGGCAAGCGCAGTATTTT
>TRBD1|TRBV5-1|NA|TRBJ2-7
CASSLAGQGFYEQYF
TGCGCCAGCAGCTTGGCGGGACAGGGTTTCTACGAGCAGTACTTC
>TRBD2|TRBV4-1|NA|TRBJ2-4
CASSQGGTSGGSDIQYF
TGCGCCAGCAGCCAAGGTGGGACAAGCGGGGGGTCGGACATTCAGTACTTC
>TRBD1|TRBV11-2|NA|TRBJ2-7
CASSLRSGQGQRAYEQYF
TGTGCCAGCAGCTTACGATCGGGACAGGGTCAAAGAGCCTACGAGCAGTACTTC
>NA|TRBV5-1|NA|TRBJ1-4
CASSLVGQEKLFF
TGCGCCAGCAGCTTGGTCGGACAGGAAAAACTGTTTTTT
>NA|TRBV10-3|once|TRBJ1-2
CAISDETGSGYTF
TGTGCCATCAGTGACGAGACAGGCTCTGGCTACACCTTC
>NA|TRBV5-8|NA|TRBJ2-2
CASSFSIRQGMDTGELFF
TGTGCCAGCAGCTTCTCCATCCGGCAGGGTATGGACACCGGGGAGCTGTTTTTT
>TRBD1|TRBV5-6|NA|TRBJ1-5
CASSLATGTGLSNQPQHF
TGTGCCAGCAGCTTGGCCACAGGGACAGGGTTAAGCAATCAGCCCCAGCATTTT
>NA|TRBV25-1|NA|TRBJ1-6
CASTSGVTLHF
TGTGCCAGCACCTCAGGGGTAACCCTCCACTTT
>TRBD2|TRBV5-1|NA|TRBJ2-7
CASSSGTSGYEQYF
TGCGCCAGCAGCTCGGGGACTAGCGGGTACGAGCAGTACTTC
>NA|TRBV30|NA|TRBJ2-2
CAWSVGPAGELFF
TGTGCCTGGAGTGTAGGGCCGGCGGGGGAGCTGTTTTTT
>TRBD1|TRBV5-4|NA|TRBJ1-3
CASSSATDRAGGNTIYF
TGTGCCAGCAGCTCCGCCACGGACAGGGCCGGTGGAAACACCATATATTTT
>NA|TRBV7-3|NA|TRBJ2-1
CASSWIPMVEQFF
TGTGCCAGCAGCTGGATTCCGATGGTTGAGCAGTTCTTC
>TRBD1|TRBV4-3|NA|TRBJ2-7
CASSLWTGDYEQYF
TGCGCCAGCAGCCTCTGGACAGGAGACTACGAGCAGTACTTC
>TRBD1|TRBV6-1|NA|TRBJ2-7
CASSGGGQGYEQYF
TGTGCCAGCAGTGGGGGGGGACAGGGCTACGAGCAGTACTTC
>TRBD1|TRBV5-1|NA|TRBJ2-7
CASSLVPGTGVLTEQYF
TGCGCCAGCAGCTTGGTCCCCGGGACAGGCGTCTTAACCGAGCAGTACTTC
>TRBD2|TRBV30|few|TRBJ2-2
CAWSASSGGAGNTGELFF
TGTGCCTGGAGTGCCTCTAGCGGGGGGGCCGGGAACACCGGGGAGCTGTTTTTT
>NA|TRBV28|NA|TRBJ1-1
CASSIPETDTEAFF
TGTGCCAGCAGTATCCCAGAGACAGACACTGAAGCTTTCTTT
>NA|TRBV25-1|few|TRBJ1-5
CASSESQFSNQPQHF
TGTGCCAGCAGTGAAAGTCAATTTAGCAATCAGCCCCAGCATTTT
>NA|TRBV2|NA|TRBJ2-7
CASRPYEQYF
TGTGCCAGCAGGCCGTACGAGCAGTACTTC
>NA|TRBV5-5|NA|TRBJ2-7
CASSLSTGLHLYEQYF
TGTGCCAGCAGCTTGTCGACAGGCCTTCACTTGTACGAGCAGTACTTC
>NA|TRBV27|NA|TRBJ2-7
CASSLDVGSSDEQYF
TGTGCCAGCAGTTTAGACGTGGGGTCCTCTGACGAGCAGTACTTC
>TRBD1|TRBV4-1|NA|TRBJ2-7
CASSPFSTGAHEQYF
TGCGCCAGCAGCCCCTTTTCGACAGGGGCGCACGAGCAGTACTTC
>NA|TRBV21-1|NA|TRBJ1-2
CASSKERARGYTF
TGTGCCAGCAGCAAAGAAAGGGCGCGGGGCTACACCTTC
>NA|TRBV11-2|few|TRBJ1-5
CASSLEQDNQPQHF
TGTGCCAGCAGCTTAGAACAGGACAATCAGCCCCAGCATTTT
>TRBD1|TRBV7-2|NA|TRBJ2-7
CASSIQGAREQYF
TGTGCCAGCAGCATACAGGGGGCGCGCGAGCAGTACTTC
>NA|TRBV6-1|NA|TRBJ2-7
CASSEARGAYEQYF
TGTGCCAGCAGTGAAGCCCGGGGGGCATACGAGCAGTACTTC
>NA|TRBV19|NA|TRBJ2-3
CASSGSGTDTQYF
TGTGCCAGTTCGGGGAGCGGCACAGATACGCAGTATTTT
>NA|TRBV2|NA|TRBJ1-1
CASSERSQTEAFF
TGTGCCAGCAGTGAGAGAAGTCAAACTGAAGCTTTCTTT
>TRBD1|TRBV5-6|NA|TRBJ1-1
CASTLETGDAFF
TGTGCCAGCACCCTGGAAACAGGGGACGCTTTCTTT
>TRBD1|TRBV5-6|NA|TRBJ1-5
CASSQTKGQVYSNQPQHF
TGTGCCAGCAGCCAAACGAAGGGACAGGTTTATAGCAATCAGCCCCAGCATTTT
>NA|TRBV15|NA|TRBJ2-7
CATTGVGLSEQYF
TGTGCCACCACAGGCGTTGGTTTGAGCGAGCAGTACTTC
>NA|TRBV2|NA|TRBJ1-1
CASSERGAHEAFF
TGTGCCAGCAGTGAGAGGGGCGCCCATGAAGCTTTCTTT
>NA|TRBV4-1|NA|TRBJ2-2
CASSQGAGTGELFF
TGCGCCAGCAGCCAGGGGGCGGGCACCGGGGAGCTGTTTTTT
>NA|TRBV5-1|NA|TRBJ1-1
CASSFSGIAEAFF
TGCGCCAGCAGCTTTTCAGGAATCGCTGAAGCTTTCTTT
>TRBD2|TRBV9|NA|TRBJ2-1
CASSSGLAGGPYNEQFF
TGTGCCAGCAGCTCTGGACTAGCGGGGGGGCCCTACAATGAGCAGTTCTTC
>TRBD1|TRBV5-5|NA|TRBJ1-1
CASSTGQGSYYTEAFF
TGTGCCAGCAGCACGGGACAGGGTAGTTATTACACTGAAGCTTTCTTT
>TRBD1|TRBV29-1|NA|TRBJ2-2
CSVGQVTGELFF
TGCAGCGTAGGACAGGTCACCGGGGAGCTGTTTTTT
>NA|TRBV4-3|NA|TRBJ2-1
CASSQDVKDSHSYNEQFF
TGCGCCAGCAGCCAAGATGTTAAAGACAGTCACTCCTACAATGAGCAGTTCTTC
>NA|TRBV10-3|NA|TRBJ2-7
CAISRPKQGISYEQYF
TGTGCCATCAGTAGACCTAAGCAGGGCATTTCCTACGAGCAGTACTTC
>NA|TRBV7-3|NA|TRBJ1-2
CASSLGGNYGYTF
TGTGCCAGCAGCTTAGGGGGGAACTATGGCTACACCTTC
>NA|TRBV9|few|TRBJ1-1
CASSVEGGAAFF
TGTGCCAGCAGCGTAGAGGGCGGGGCGGCTTTCTTT
>TRBD1|TRBV28|NA|TRBJ2-7
CASSLTGDEQYF
TGTGCCAGCAGTTTAACAGGGGACGAGCAGTACTTC